The next 30 T cell receptor beta chains were all read from a single sample in a study of human T cells and chemical hapten exposure. A single record per CDR3 protein comes from TCRdb applying MiXCR to the RACE reads. The data hold about 80,000 distinct CDR3 sequences, with about 8.6% observed a single time. This sample's time point: healthy volunteer bleed at 6 weeks. Blood, whole and unfractionated, served as the source for total RNA extraction. Sample: whole blood. The source of these receptors is a female donor in good health. Some clones in this sample may be carry-over from other donors' samples.

This clonotype was seen many times. The rearrangement uses TRBV29-1 and TRBJ1-3; perhaps TRBD1 as D (5 bases). The germline CDR1 and CDR2 sequences are SQVTM and ANQGSEA. Trimming removed 5 bases at V and 0 bases at J, with 35 bases between. The CDR3 is 22 amino acids. Written as DNA, the CDR3 is TGCAGCGTTCGAAGTACGTCGGGATCCGGGACTCCAAAAGAGGACTCTGGAAACACCATATATTTT. Translation gives CSVRSTSGSGTPKEDSGNTIYF.

This clonotype was observed at least ten times. The chain is built from TRBV7-8 and TRBJ2-7, with D hard to call. The CDR3 runs 12 residues. V gave up 3 bases and J gave up 4 bases, with 7 bases separating them. Germline values: CDR1 SGHVS, CDR2 FQNEAQ. The CDR3 loop reads CASSLVGYEQYF. DNA of the CDR3: TGTGCCAGCAGCTTGGTCGGGTACGAGCAGTACTTC.

There are many counts of this clonotype. The chain carries TRBV7-2 and TRBJ1-5; 9 bases are a match to TRBD1. The V gene end was trimmed by 3 bases and the J gene end by 4 bases; junction bases not matched to a gene: 4. There are 15 residues in the CDR3. Germline loops: CDR1 SGHTA, CDR2 FQGNSA. CDR3: CASSFQQGANQPQHF. In nucleotides, the CDR3 is TGTGCCAGCAGCTTCCAACAGGGGGCGAATCAGCCCCAGCATTTT.

The chain is built from TRBV15 and TRBJ2-3; D might be TRBD2 (7 bases). Germline V gives CDR1 LNHNV, CDR2 YYDKDF (reference sequence). Trimming shortened V by 1 base and J by 3 bases, and 20 bases separated the two germline ends. This CDR3 is 18 amino acids long. CDR3 protein: CATSRAQRSGGRTDTQYF. The CDR3 DNA follows: TGTGCCACCAGCAGAGCGCAGAGATCGGGGGGCCGGACAGATACGCAGTATTTT.

This clonotype has ten or more counts. The rearrangement joins TRBV4-2 to TRBJ1-1; no firm D call. Germline V gene sequence: CDR1 LGHNA, CDR2 YNFKEQ. V was pared by 0 bases and J by 0 bases, with 8 bases between. The CDR3 has 15 residues. As DNA, the CDR3 is TGTGCCAGCAGCCAAGAGCCACCCTTGAACACTGAAGCTTTCTTT. This codes for CASSQEPPLNTEAFF.

This clonotype has only a few counts. The V gene is TRBV10-3, the J gene TRBJ1-5; 7 bases align to TRBD1. Germline assignment: CDR1 ENHRY and CDR2 SYGVKD. The CDR3 sequence is 14 residues long. The V and J ends lost 4 bases and 7 bases, in that order; junction bases with no gene match: 7. The CDR3 sequence is CAISAQGGDQPQHF. In nucleotides, the CDR3 is TGTGCCATCAGTGCCCAGGGGGGAGACCAGCCCCAGCATTTT.

The table lists this clonotype with many counts. This chain links TRBV28 with TRBJ2-3, with D perhaps TRBD1 or TRBD2 (5 bases each). The CDR3 totals 14 residues. With 7 bases removed from V and 1 base from J, the gap between germline ends came to 12 bases. Per germline, CDR1 MDHEN and CDR2 SYDVKM. The CDR3 DNA sequence: TGTGCCAGCACCCTCCGGGGCGGCACAGATACGCAGTATTTT. It encodes CASTLRGGTDTQYF.

This sequence joins TRBV12-3 or TRBV12-4 and TRBJ1-2, with unresolved D. V was pared by 5 bases and J by 9 bases, with 10 bases between. The CDR3 is 11 amino acids. This CDR3 reads CASSGSVSYTF. Here the CDR3 DNA reads TGTGCCAGCAGTGGGTCCGTTAGCTACACCTTC.

Ten or more counts support this clonotype. This sequence joins TRBV3-1 and TRBJ2-7; D may be TRBD2 (6 bases). Trimming stripped 8 bases from V and 3 bases from J, with 20 bases between. The CDR3 has 15 residues. Per the germline V gene, CDR1 is LGHDT and CDR2 is YNNKEL (reference sequence). The CDR3 coding sequence is TGTGCCAGCTCCTACGCCCCGACTAGTAGCTACGAGCAGTACTTC. Amino acid sequence: CASSYAPTSSYEQYF.

Only a few counts were recorded for this clonotype. DNA of the CDR3: TGTGCCAGCAATCACAAGAATCAGCCCCAGCATTTT. Residues: CASNHKNQPQHF. V gene TRBV6-2 or TRBV6-3 combines with J gene TRBJ1-5; D ambiguous. The CDR3 length is 12 residues. Germline V gene lookup returns CDR1 MNHEY and CDR2 SVGEGT. V was clipped by 7 bases and J by 4 bases, with 8 bases between them.

J is TRBJ1-3 and V is TRBV27; no firm D call. V was trimmed by 6 bases and J by 3 bases, leaving 12 bases between them. The CDR3 extends over 14 amino acids. The germline CDR1 and CDR2 sequences are MNHEY and SMNVEV (reference sequence). The CDR3 coding sequence is TGTGCCAGCAGCCCAACCCCCAATGGAAACACCATATATTTT. Its translation: CASSPTPNGNTIYF.

This clonotype was recorded many times. The chain is built from TRBV27 and TRBJ2-7, with D tentatively TRBD1 (6 bases). The CDR3 consists of 12 residues. Germline V CDR1 and CDR2: MNHEY, SMNVEV (reference sequence). The V and J ends lost 6 bases and 5 bases respectively, with 11 bases between them. The CDR3 region is CASSSYRDEQYF. Written as DNA, the CDR3 is TGTGCCAGCAGCTCTTACAGGGACGAGCAGTACTTC.

This clonotype occurred a few times. A junction end diverges from the germline sequence, so it may reflect a read error. This sequence joins TRBV4-2 and TRBJ2-3; a possible D gene is TRBD2 (7 bases). The CDR3 totals 12 residues. CDR1 is LGHNA and CDR2 is YNFKEQ in the germline V gene. Here the CDR3 reads CASSQITGGLHF. In DNA, the CDR3 is TGTGCCAGCAGCCAGATTACGGGGGGCCTACATTTT.

This clonotype was seen repeatedly, ten times or more. This chain uses TRBV12-3 or TRBV12-4 with TRBJ1-5; D ambiguous. Trimming removed 4 bases at V and 3 bases at J, with 1 base between. This CDR3 has 11 residues. The CDR3 sequence is CASSSNQPQHF. CDR3 nucleotide sequence: TGTGCCAGCAGTTCCAATCAGCCCCAGCATTTT.

This clonotype occurred many times. V usage is TRBV12-3 or TRBV12-4 and J usage is TRBJ2-3, with 11 bases fitting TRBD2. The CDR3 spans 17 residues. The J segment lost 2 bases and the V segment lost 5 bases, leaving 9 bases of the junction unmatched. CDR3 amino acids: CASSPVAGGPITDTQYF. The CDR3 DNA is TGTGCCAGCAGTCCCGTAGCGGGGGGGCCGATCACAGATACGCAGTATTTT.

This clonotype has a count of ten or more. V gene TRBV20-1 combines with J gene TRBJ1-1; tentative D call: TRBD1 (5 bases). Trimming took 5 bases from V and 3 from J, leaving 10 bases between them. Germline CDR1 DFQATT, CDR2 SNEGSKA (reference sequence). This CDR3 has 12 residues. CDR3 residues: CSALQGDTEAFF. DNA for the CDR3: TGCAGTGCTCTCCAGGGAGACACTGAAGCTTTCTTT.

In this sample, this clonotype turned up a few times. The chain uses TRBV12-3 or TRBV12-4 and TRBJ2-3, with 8 bases identical to TRBD2. The J segment lost 8 bases and the V segment lost 6 bases, leaving 19 bases of the junction unmatched. The CDR3 totals 17 residues. The DNA for the CDR3 is TGTGCCAGCAGCCGCGGGGGGCTGGAAGAAGCGACGGGTACGCAGTATTTT. Translation: CASSRGGLEEATGTQYF.

This clonotype appeared many times. The chain links TRBV4-2 to TRBJ1-1; 9 positions agree with TRBD1. This CDR3 contains 17 residues. V dropped 5 bases and J dropped 4; count of bases not matched to a gene: 14. In germline, CDR1 is LGHNA, CDR2 YNFKEQ. The DNA of the CDR3 is TGTGCCAGCAGCGCCCTGTTCCGCACAGGGGGCACCACTGAAGCTTTCTTT. Protein product: CASSALFRTGGTTEAFF.

The chain employs TRBV28 and TRBJ2-6, with D perhaps matching TRBD1 (5 bases). V was trimmed by 5 bases and J by 2 bases, leaving 13 bases between them. This CDR3 contains 16 residues. CDR1 and CDR2 from the germline V gene are MDHEN and SYDVKM. The DNA of the CDR3 is TGTGCCAGCAGTGGGCATGGGGCGGCTGGGGCCAACGTCCTGACTTTC. It is translated as CASSGHGAAGANVLTF.

This clonotype has more than one count but fewer than ten. The genes are TRBV7-9 and TRBJ2-3; D might be TRBD1 (6 bases). The CDR3 extends over 19 amino acids. V was cut by 2 bases and J by 6 bases, with 27 bases left in between. Germline V gene sequence: CDR1 SEHNR, CDR2 FQNEAQ (reference sequence). CDR3 DNA: TGTGCCAGCAGCTTAAGTGGGAGAGGGGGTCCTTTCGGCGTCGATACGCAGTATTTT. The encoded protein is CASSLSGRGGPFGVDTQYF.

To note about this clonotype: A much larger clone is a single base away; this may be a read error. V and J are TRBV9 and TRBJ2-3; 8 bases are a match to TRBD2. Germline V gene data show CDR1 as SGDLS and CDR2 as YYNGEE. V shed 0 bases and J 1 base; nucleotides not matched to a gene: 4. The CDR3 sequence is 16 residues long. CDR3 loop: CASSVAGGPCTDTQYF. CDR3 in DNA: TGTGCCAGCAGCGTAGCGGGGGGGCCATGCACAGATACGCAGTATTTT.

This clonotype was observed at least ten times. The rearrangement joins TRBV25-1 to TRBJ1-1; weak D call: TRBD1 (6 bases). The CDR3 sequence is 15 residues long. The V end was cut by 9 bases, the J end by 1 base, with 18 bases between. Per the germline V gene, CDR1 is MGHDK and CDR2 is SYGVNS. The CDR3 reads CASSGAVMGNTEAFF. The CDR3 DNA reads TGTGCCAGTTCAGGGGCCGTTATGGGGAACACTGAAGCTTTCTTT.

This clonotype has only a few counts. The chain carries TRBV12-3 or TRBV12-4 and TRBJ2-3; TRBD2 matches 8 bases. The CDR3 covers 16 residues. The V gene end was trimmed by 6 bases and the J gene end by 3 bases; junction bases not matched to a gene: 11. The CDR3 is CASSSGTRIGTDTQYF. The CDR3 nucleotides read TGTGCCAGCAGCTCCGGGACTAGGATCGGGACAGATACGCAGTATTTT.

This clonotype was seen repeatedly, ten times or more. V gene TRBV6-1 combines with J gene TRBJ1-5, with D unresolved. Germline V gene sequence: CDR1 MNHNS, CDR2 SASEGT. The CDR3 contains 13 residues. V gave up 1 base and J gave up 9 bases, with 10 bases separating them. The CDR3 reads CASSEGPVRPQHF. For the CDR3, the DNA is TGTGCCAGCAGTGAAGGCCCGGTCAGGCCCCAGCATTTT.

The gene calls are TRBV3-1 and TRBJ1-4; 7 bases align to TRBD1. Germline CDR1 is LGHDT and CDR2 is YNNKEL (reference sequence). V lost 2 bases, J lost 4 bases, and 10 bases stayed unmatched. The CDR3 runs to 17 residues. The CDR3 is CASSQSRTGAINEKLFF. In DNA, the CDR3 is TGTGCCAGCAGCCAAAGTCGGACAGGAGCCATTAATGAAAAACTGTTTTTT. Together with reference TRBV3-1 and TRBJ1-4, the CDR3 gives the full variable domain: DTAVSQTPKYLVTQMGNDKSIKCEQNLGHDTMYWYKQDSKKFLKIMFSYNNKELIINETVPNRFSPKSPDKAHLNLHINSLELGDSAVYFCASSQSRTGAINEKLFFGSGTQLSVL.

This rearrangement joins TRBV7-2 to TRBJ2-5; no reliable D call. From germline, CDR1 is SGHTA and CDR2 FQGNSA. Trimming left V 1 base short and J 4 bases short, with 16 bases between. The CDR3 covers 16 residues. The CDR3 sequence is CASSLVSNRATETQYF. Written as DNA, the CDR3 is TGTGCCAGCAGCTTAGTAAGCAACCGAGCTACAGAGACCCAGTACTTC.

This clonotype was picked up many times. The rearrangement uses TRBV5-1 and TRBJ1-2; no clear D gene. V lost 3 bases and J lost 12, with 24 bases in between. This CDR3 is 15 amino acids long. The V gene's germline CDR1 is SGHRS and CDR2 YFSETQ. The CDR3 nucleotides are TGCGCCAGCAGCTCGAGCCCCGGTGGTGACGCGTCGGACACCTTC. Its protein product is CASSSSPGGDASDTF.

The genes are TRBV7-9 and TRBJ2-5; TRBD1 is a possible D gene (5 bases). This CDR3 has 15 amino acids. V was trimmed by 5 bases and J by 7 bases, leaving 20 bases between them. Germline CDR1 reads SEHNR; CDR2 reads FQNEAQ (reference sequence). CDR3 DNA sequence: TGTGCCAGCAGCCCTCGACAGAACAGTAGAGGGACCCAGTACTTC. Translated: CASSPRQNSRGTQYF.

The chain employs TRBV12-3 or TRBV12-4 and TRBJ1-1; D is uncertain. Trimming pared 7 bases from V and 0 bases from J, leaving 15 bases between. The CDR3 totals 15 residues. CDR3: CASTPGRRLNTEAFF. The CDR3 DNA follows: TGTGCCAGCACCCCCGGTCGCAGACTGAACACTGAAGCTTTCTTT.

This clonotype was counted ten times or more. V and J are TRBV7-3 and TRBJ1-6; no definite D call. CDR1 is SGHTA, CDR2 FQGTGA, per germline. CDR3 size: 13 residues. V dropped 2 bases and J dropped 4 bases, with 3 bases sitting between them. CDR3 sequence reads: CASSLRYNSPLHF. The CDR3 DNA is TGTGCCAGCAGCTTACGATATAATTCACCCCTCCACTTT.